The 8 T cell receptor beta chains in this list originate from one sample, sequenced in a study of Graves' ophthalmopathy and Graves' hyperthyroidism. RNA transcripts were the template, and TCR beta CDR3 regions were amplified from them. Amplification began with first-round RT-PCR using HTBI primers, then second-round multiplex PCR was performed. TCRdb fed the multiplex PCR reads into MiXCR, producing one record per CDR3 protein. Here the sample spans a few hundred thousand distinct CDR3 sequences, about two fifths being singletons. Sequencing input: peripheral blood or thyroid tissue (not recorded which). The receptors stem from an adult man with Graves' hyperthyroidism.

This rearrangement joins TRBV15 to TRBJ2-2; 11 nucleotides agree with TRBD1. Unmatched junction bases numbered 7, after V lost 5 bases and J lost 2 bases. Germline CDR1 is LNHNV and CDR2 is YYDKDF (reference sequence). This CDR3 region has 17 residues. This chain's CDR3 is CATSATRTGGNTGELFF. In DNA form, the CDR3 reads TGTGCCACCAGCGCTACTAGGACAGGGGGCAACACCGGGGAGCTGTTTTTT.

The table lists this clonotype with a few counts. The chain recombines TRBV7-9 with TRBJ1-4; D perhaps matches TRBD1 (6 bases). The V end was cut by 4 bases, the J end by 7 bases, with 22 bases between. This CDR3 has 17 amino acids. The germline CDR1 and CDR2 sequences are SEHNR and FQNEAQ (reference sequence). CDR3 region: CASSSFRRGRIGEKLFF. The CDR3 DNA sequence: TGTGCCAGCAGCTCGTTCCGGAGGGGGAGGATCGGTGAAAAACTGTTTTTT.

CDR3 bases: TGCAGCGTGACACAGGGGGGAGGTGAAAAACTGTTTTTT. Encoded protein: CSVTQGGGEKLFF. The chain recombines TRBV29-1 with TRBJ1-4, with 8 bases matching TRBD1. V was clipped by 6 bases and J by 7 bases; unmatched bases: 7. This CDR3 has 13 amino acids. Germline assignment: CDR1 SQVTM and CDR2 ANQGSEA.

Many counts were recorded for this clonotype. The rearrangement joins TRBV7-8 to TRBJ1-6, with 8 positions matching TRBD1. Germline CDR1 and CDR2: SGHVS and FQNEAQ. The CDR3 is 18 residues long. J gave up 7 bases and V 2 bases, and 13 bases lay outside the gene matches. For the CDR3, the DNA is TGTGCCAGCAGCTTAAGGCAGGGGGCGCTTTTGAAGAATTCACCCCTCCACTTT. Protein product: CASSLRQGALLKNSPLHF.

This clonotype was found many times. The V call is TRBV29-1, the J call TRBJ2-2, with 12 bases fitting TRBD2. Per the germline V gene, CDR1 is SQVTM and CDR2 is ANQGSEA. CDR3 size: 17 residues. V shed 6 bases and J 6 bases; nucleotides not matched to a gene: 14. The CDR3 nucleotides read TGCAGCGTAGCCACCCCTACTAGCGGGAGGCGTCCCGGGGAGCTGTTTTTT. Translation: CSVATPTSGRRPGELFF.

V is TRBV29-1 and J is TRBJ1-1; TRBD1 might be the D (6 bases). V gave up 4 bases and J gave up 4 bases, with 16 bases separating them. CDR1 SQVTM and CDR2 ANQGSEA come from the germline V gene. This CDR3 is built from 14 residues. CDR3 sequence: CSVATGFKSTEAFF. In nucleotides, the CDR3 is TGCAGCGTTGCAACAGGGTTTAAATCCACTGAAGCTTTCTTT.

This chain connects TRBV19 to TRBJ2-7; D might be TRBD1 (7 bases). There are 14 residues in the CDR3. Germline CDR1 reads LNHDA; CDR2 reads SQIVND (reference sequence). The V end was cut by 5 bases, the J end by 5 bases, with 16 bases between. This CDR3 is CASSAYRGGNEQYF. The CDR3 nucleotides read TGTGCCAGTAGTGCCTACAGGGGAGGAAACGAGCAGTACTTC.

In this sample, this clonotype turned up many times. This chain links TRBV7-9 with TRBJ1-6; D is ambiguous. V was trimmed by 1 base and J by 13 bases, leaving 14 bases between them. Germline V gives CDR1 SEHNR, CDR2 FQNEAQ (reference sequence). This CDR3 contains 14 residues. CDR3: CASSLEIGRPPLHF. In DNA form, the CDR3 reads TGTGCCAGCAGCTTAGAAATCGGACGGCCGCCCCTCCACTTT.